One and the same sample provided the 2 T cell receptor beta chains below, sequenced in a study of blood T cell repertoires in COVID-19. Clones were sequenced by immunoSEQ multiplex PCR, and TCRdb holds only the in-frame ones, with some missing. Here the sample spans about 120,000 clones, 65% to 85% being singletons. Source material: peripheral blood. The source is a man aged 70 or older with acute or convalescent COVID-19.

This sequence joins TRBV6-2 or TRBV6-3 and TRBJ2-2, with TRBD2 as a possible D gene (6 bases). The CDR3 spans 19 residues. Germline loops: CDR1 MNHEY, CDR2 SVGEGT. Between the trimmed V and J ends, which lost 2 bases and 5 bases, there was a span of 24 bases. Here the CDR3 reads CASSYAGYQKRAPTGELFF. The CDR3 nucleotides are TGTGCCAGCAGTTACGCCGGGTACCAAAAGCGGGCGCCTACCGGGGAGCTGTTTTTT.

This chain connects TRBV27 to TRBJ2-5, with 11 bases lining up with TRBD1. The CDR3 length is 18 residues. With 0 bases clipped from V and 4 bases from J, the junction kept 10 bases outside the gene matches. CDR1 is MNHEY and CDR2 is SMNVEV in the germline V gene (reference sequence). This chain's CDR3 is CASSLSPPGTGGIETQYF. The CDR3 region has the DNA TGTGCCAGCAGTTTATCGCCCCCTGGGACAGGGGGAATAGAGACCCAGTACTTC.